Detailed here is one T cell receptor (beta chain). Its target is unknown. Assay used: immunoSEQ multiplex PCR; TCRdb lists only in-frame clones, some missing. Of over 100,000 clones in the sample, about nine tenths are singletons; the top ten hold approximately 4.5%. The data stem from a study of T cell responses to AZD1222 COVID-19 vaccine. The study's findings and limits: There were repertoire samples only from the period after the peak T cell response. Increases in Spike-specific TCR breadth and depth were seen after two AZD1222 doses.

This sample comprised peripheral blood, obtained on day 0 of AZD1222 vaccination. This receptor was obtained from an adult in good health.

The CDR3 loop reads CASRDTGGVFGQYF. The DNA of the CDR3 is TGTGCCAGCAGGGACACAGGAGGTGTATTCGGACAGTACTTC. The J gene is TRBJ2-7, the V gene TRBV2, with D possibly called TRBD1 or TRBD2 (5 bases each). Germline CDR1 and CDR2: SNHLY and FYNNEI. Between the trimmed V and J ends, which lost 6 bases and 10 bases, there was a span of 22 bases. The CDR3 is 14 amino acids.